Below are 5 T cell receptor beta chains sequenced from a single sample in a study of cytomegalovirus exposure and HLA in healthy donors. 60 Vbeta and 13 Jbeta primers were used in PCR. Repertoires were generated with immunoSEQ multiplex PCR, while TCRdb's copy carries only in-frame clones and drops some. There are some 140,000 clones in the sample; approximately 79% occur only once, and over 4% lies in the top ten. Input material: PBMCs. Every receptor here comes from a man aged 50-59 years in good health and CMV-seropositive.

The chain couples TRBV2 to TRBJ2-5; the D gene is possibly TRBD1 (5 bases). Germline CDR1 is SNHLY and CDR2 is FYNNEI. The V gene lost 7 bases and the J gene lost 7 bases, with 16 bases spanning the gap. This CDR3 has 13 amino acids. CDR3: CASTFGQGWTQYF. CDR3 coding DNA: TGTGCCAGCACCTTCGGGCAGGGTTGGACCCAGTACTTC.

The CDR3 DNA sequence: TGTGCCAGCAGTTTAGGACTCCTTGGCTACACCTTC. Amino acids: CASSLGLLGYTF. V usage is TRBV28 and J usage is TRBJ1-2; D remains unclear. Trimming stripped 2 bases from V and 7 bases from J, with 8 bases between. The CDR3 has 12 residues. Germline loops: CDR1 MDHEN, CDR2 SYDVKM.

This clone was seen more than once but under ten times. The chain uses TRBV2 and TRBJ1-3, with 7 bases lining up with TRBD1. J gave up 1 base and V 2 bases, and 8 bases lay outside the gene matches. The CDR3 contains 17 residues. Germline V CDR1 and CDR2: SNHLY, FYNNEI. The CDR3 protein is CASSERDRRVSGNTIYF. CDR3 coding DNA: TGTGCCAGCAGTGAACGGGACAGAAGGGTGTCTGGAAACACCATATATTTT.

This clone was detected a few times. The chain employs TRBV6-5 and TRBJ1-2, with D possibly matching TRBD1 (6 bases). Trimming removed 6 bases at V and 8 bases at J, with 16 bases between. This CDR3 has 13 amino acids. Germline-derived CDR1 and CDR2 are MNHEY and SVGAGI. The CDR3 loop is CASRFKQGLGYTF. The DNA for the CDR3 is TGTGCCAGCAGATTTAAACAGGGTTTGGGCTACACCTTC.

J is TRBJ1-4 and V is TRBV5-1, with 7 bases matching TRBD1. The V gene's germline CDR1 is SGHRS and CDR2 YFSETQ. The junction had 3 bases not matched to a gene; V was cut back by 0 bases and J by 4 bases. The length of the CDR3 is 15 residues. CDR3 loop: CASSLGTGGNEKLFF. The CDR3 DNA sequence: TGCGCCAGCAGCTTGGGGACAGGTGGTAATGAAAAACTGTTTTTT.